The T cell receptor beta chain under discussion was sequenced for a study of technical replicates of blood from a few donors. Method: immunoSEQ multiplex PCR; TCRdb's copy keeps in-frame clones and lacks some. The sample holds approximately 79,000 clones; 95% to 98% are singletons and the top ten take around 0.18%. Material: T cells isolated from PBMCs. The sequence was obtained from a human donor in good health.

CDR3 bases: TGTGCCAGCAGTCTCAGGGCCTCACCCCTCCACTTT. As protein: CASSLRASPLHF. The rearrangement joins TRBV27 to TRBJ1-6, with D possibly TRBD1 on 5 matching bases. Germline-derived CDR1 and CDR2 are MNHEY and SMNVEV (reference sequence). The germline V and J ends were trimmed by 5 bases and 10 bases, with 9 bases remaining between them. The CDR3 is made up of 12 amino acids.